Given below is one T cell receptor beta chain in context. In the source study's methods: From reference gene primer amplification, estimates of nucleated cell counts were derived. Assay: immunoSEQ multiplex PCR; the TCRdb copy retains only in-frame clones and omits some. The V and J calls and clone size come from that table; D and trimming were worked out from the DNA. The repertoire holds roughly 100,000 clones, with roughly 81% as singletons. This entry is derived from a study of blood T cell repertoires in COVID-19. Looking at the study overall: T cells, B-cell-depleted T cells, or PBMCs supplied cDNA or gDNA.

Trimming took 6 bases from V and 4 from J, leaving 15 bases between them. Germline V gene lookup returns CDR1 SNHLY and CDR2 FYNNEI. The CDR3 runs 14 residues. This sequence joins TRBV2 and TRBJ1-1; D remains ambiguous. The clonotype originates from a man aged 80 or over with COVID-19, enrolled during active disease. Material: peripheral blood. The CDR3 coding sequence is TGTGCCAGCAGGAGAAGACGGGGTCCCACTGAAGCTTTCTTT. Protein product: CASRRRRGPTEAFF.